One sample yielded the 23 T cell receptor beta chains listed below, sequenced in a study of CD8 T cells in ankylosing spondylitis. Each CDR3 protein gets one entry after TCRdb re-called the 5' RACE reads with MiXCR. The table shows 250,000 or so distinct CDR3 sequences, with roughly 10% occurring only once. Specimen: blood, either unsorted or a sorted T cell fraction (not recorded which). The receptors come from a male donor with ankylosing spondylitis or in good health (not recorded which).

This chain joins TRBV7-9 and TRBJ2-2; perhaps TRBD1 as D (6 bases). V was cut by 4 bases and J by 0 bases, with 9 bases left in between. CDR3 length equals 15 residues. Germline V gene sequence: CDR1 SEHNR, CDR2 FQNEAQ (reference sequence). The CDR3 DNA reads TGTGCCAGCAGCTCGGGACATGCGAACACCGGGGAGCTGTTTTTT. It is translated as CASSSGHANTGELFF.

This clonotype was counted ten times or more. CDR3 bases: TGTGCCAGCAGTTTAGACAGGGGTTGCTACACCTTC. Translation gives CASSLDRGCYTF. This chain links TRBV12-3 or TRBV12-4 with TRBJ1-2; 7 bases map to TRBD1. V was clipped by 1 base and J by 9 bases; unmatched bases: 2. This CDR3 is built from 12 residues.

In this sample, this clonotype turned up many times. V and J are TRBV20-1 and TRBJ2-1; 9 bases match TRBD2. Trimming at V came to 1 base and at J to 3 bases, leaving 1 base not matched to a gene. The germline V gene encodes CDR1 DFQATT and CDR2 SNEGSKA (reference sequence). This CDR3 region has 14 residues. This chain's CDR3 is CSARGLAVYNEQFF. In DNA form, the CDR3 reads TGCAGTGCTAGAGGACTAGCGGTCTACAATGAGCAGTTCTTC.

This clonotype was counted many times. The rearrangement joins TRBV12-3 or TRBV12-4 to TRBJ2-7; D is ambiguous. V was pared by 6 bases and J by 0 bases, with 15 bases between. This CDR3 region has 15 residues. CDR3 sequence reads: CASSRLGSSSYEQYF. DNA of the CDR3: TGTGCCAGCAGCCGCCTGGGATCGAGCTCCTACGAGCAGTACTTC.

This clonotype was seen a few times. This chain links TRBV28 with TRBJ2-6; D unresolved. CDR3 length equals 14 residues. Trimming shortened V by 7 bases and J by 1 base, and 8 bases separated the two germline ends. CDR1 and CDR2 from the germline V gene are MDHEN and SYDVKM. As DNA, the CDR3 is TGTGCCAGCACCCTGGGGTCTGGGGCCAACGTCCTGACTTTC. Translated: CASTLGSGANVLTF.

This clonotype appeared many times. The gene calls are TRBV3-1 and TRBJ2-7; no firm D call. V lost 3 bases, J lost 3 bases, and 3 bases lay in between. Germline lookup yields CDR1 LGHDT and CDR2 YNNKEL (reference sequence). The CDR3 spans 11 residues. The CDR3 region has the DNA TGTGCCAGCAGCCATGGCTACGAGCAGTACTTC. This translates into CASSHGYEQYF.

This clonotype is a singleton in its sample. The chain joins TRBV7-9 to TRBJ2-7; 7 bases match TRBD1. CDR1 is SEHNR and CDR2 is FQNEAQ in the germline V gene (reference sequence). Losses at the gene ends were 3 bases for V and 0 bases for J; bases not matched to a gene: 8. This CDR3 contains 16 residues. DNA of the CDR3: TGTGCCAGCAGCTTTACGCGGACAGGTGGCTCCTACGAGCAGTACTTC. Translated: CASSFTRTGGSYEQYF.

This clonotype was observed at least ten times. The rearrangement joins TRBV11-2 to TRBJ1-1; the D is unclear. Germline CDR1 reads SGHAT; CDR2 reads FQNNGV. The CDR3 contains 11 residues. V was pared by 4 bases and J by 11 bases, with 11 bases between. In nucleotides, the CDR3 is TGTGCCAGCAGCTCAACAATGCGGGCTTTCTTT. Residues: CASSSTMRAFF.

This clonotype was seen at least ten times. The chain has TRBV28 and TRBJ2-3; the match to TRBD1 covers 12 bases. Per germline, CDR1 MDHEN and CDR2 SYDVKM. The trim removed 6 bases at V and 4 bases at J, leaving 11 bases unmatched. This CDR3 spans 17 amino acids. As DNA, the CDR3 is TGTGCCAGCAGCTCTGCCCGGGACAGGGGGCGGGCAGATACGCAGTATTTT. It yields the protein CASSSARDRGRADTQYF.

This clonotype was observed once. This chain joins TRBV30 and TRBJ1-2; no reliable D call. The V gene lost 5 bases and the J gene lost 7 bases, with 14 bases spanning the gap. The CDR3 runs to 12 residues. Germline assignment: CDR1 GTSNPN and CDR2 SVGIG (reference sequence). The CDR3 here is CAWSIWNAGYTF. The CDR3 DNA follows: TGTGCCTGGTCCATATGGAATGCTGGCTACACCTTC.

In its sample, this clonotype was seen many times. The V call is TRBV5-6, the J call TRBJ2-3; D might be TRBD1 (6 bases). V was trimmed by 3 bases and J by 3 bases, leaving 14 bases between them. The germline gives CDR1 SGHDT, CDR2 YYEEEE. CDR3 length equals 15 residues. Here the CDR3 DNA reads TGTGCCAGCAGCTCCCCGAACAGGGTAACAGATACGCAGTATTTT. This codes for CASSSPNRVTDTQYF.

Ten or more counts support this clonotype. This rearrangement joins TRBV7-8 to TRBJ1-4, with TRBD1 matching over 7 bases. This CDR3 contains 12 residues. V was pared by 5 bases and J by 10 bases, with 4 bases of the junction left unmatched. Per the germline V gene, CDR1 is SGHVS and CDR2 is FQNEAQ. CDR3 loop: CASSTQGGKLFF. Written as DNA, the CDR3 is TGTGCCAGCAGCACTCAGGGGGGAAAACTGTTTTTT. Based on the CDR3 plus reference TRBV7-8 and TRBJ1-4, the full variable domain is GAGVSQSPRYKVAKRGQDVALRCDPISGHVSLFWYQQALGQGPEFLTYFQNEAQLDKSGLPSDRFFAERPEGSVSTLKIQRTQQEDSAVYLCASSTQGGKLFFGSGTQLSVL.

Comment on this clonotype: A junction end diverges from the germline sequence, so it may reflect a read error. V is TRBV20-1 and J is TRBJ2-7; D ambiguous. CDR1 and CDR2 from the germline V gene are DFQATT and SNEGSKA (reference sequence). The CDR3 is 16 residues long. CDR3 loop: CCARGTDPILSYEQYF. Here the CDR3 DNA reads TGCTGTGCTAGAGGTACAGATCCTATACTATCCTACGAGCAGTACTTC.

This clonotype was counted between two and nine times. The J gene is TRBJ1-1, the V gene TRBV20-1; perhaps TRBD1 as D (6 bases). The V and J ends lost 2 bases and 2 bases respectively, with 12 bases between them. The germline V gene encodes CDR1 DFQATT and CDR2 SNEGSKA (reference sequence). The CDR3 extends over 14 amino acids. CDR3 sequence: CSARNPGANTEAFF. The CDR3 DNA is TGCAGTGCTAGAAACCCGGGGGCTAACACTGAAGCTTTCTTT.

This clonotype appeared many times. The DNA of the CDR3 is TGCAGTGCTAGAGATCGGACAGAAAGTTCACCCCTCCACTTT. Translation: CSARDRTESSPLHF. This sequence joins TRBV20-1 and TRBJ1-6, with a possible D match to TRBD1 (6 bases). This CDR3 comprises 14 residues. Germline CDR1 is DFQATT and CDR2 is SNEGSKA (reference sequence). V was trimmed by 0 bases and J by 9 bases, leaving 12 bases between them.

The chain joins TRBV18 to TRBJ2-7; D might be TRBD1 (6 bases). This CDR3 has 14 amino acids. Trimming shortened V by 3 bases and J by 5 bases, and 14 bases separated the two germline ends. Germline V gene sequence: CDR1 KGHSH, CDR2 LQKENI. Here the CDR3 reads CASSPTGFRHEQYF. The CDR3 nucleotides read TGTGCCAGCTCACCTACAGGGTTTCGCCACGAGCAGTACTTC.

This clonotype showed up many times. The V and J genes are TRBV20-1 and TRBJ2-3; possibly TRBD1 for D (7 bases). Per the germline V gene, CDR1 is DFQATT and CDR2 is SNEGSKA (reference sequence). The CDR3 covers 15 residues. The ends were cut back, 2 bases at V and 4 bases at J, with 16 bases in the middle. The CDR3 protein is CSARRQGGGPDTQYF. The CDR3 bases are TGCAGTGCTAGAAGACAGGGAGGAGGGCCAGATACGCAGTATTTT.

The chain is built from TRBV5-1 and TRBJ1-1; D gene unclear. CDR3 length equals 15 residues. Germline CDR1 SGHRS, CDR2 YFSETQ. The ends were cut back, 0 bases at V and 4 bases at J, with 13 bases in the middle. The CDR3 nucleotides read TGCGCCAGCAGCTTGGATGCCCCTGCCCCCACTGAAGCTTTCTTT. Translation gives CASSLDAPAPTEAFF.

This clonotype was seen repeatedly, ten times or more. The chain combines TRBV20-1 with TRBJ2-1, with 8 bases lining up with TRBD2. This CDR3 has 13 residues. CDR1 and CDR2 from the germline V gene are DFQATT and SNEGSKA (reference sequence). The trim removed 1 base at V and 6 bases at J, leaving 2 bases unmatched. In nucleotides, the CDR3 is TGCAGTGCTAGAGCCCTAGCGGGCAATGAGCAGTTCTTC. Its translation is CSARALAGNEQFF.

This clonotype was seen repeatedly, ten times or more. This chain joins TRBV4-1 and TRBJ2-7; 10 nucleotides agree with TRBD2. The CDR3 loop spans 13 amino acids. Germline V gene data show CDR1 as MGHRA and CDR2 as YSYEKL. V lost 6 bases, J lost 5 bases, and 4 bases stayed unmatched. The CDR3 DNA is TGCGCCAGCAGAAAAGCGGGAGGGGACGAGCAGTACTTC. It yields the protein CASRKAGGDEQYF.

There are many counts of this clonotype. V and J are TRBV28 and TRBJ2-5; possibly TRBD2 for D (5 bases). The CDR3 is made up of 13 amino acids. V lost 8 bases, J lost 7 bases, and 17 bases lay in between. Per germline, CDR1 MDHEN and CDR2 SYDVKM. The CDR3 reads CASYGVRARTQYF. The CDR3 DNA is TGTGCCAGCTACGGGGTTCGCGCGAGGACCCAGTACTTC.

The chain couples TRBV7-3 to TRBJ2-5, with a possible D match to TRBD2 (6 bases). The CDR3 covers 14 residues. CDR1 is SGHTA and CDR2 is FQGTGA in the germline V gene. Trimming removed 3 bases from V and 4 bases from J, with 12 bases in between. The CDR3 loop is CASSFGRGVETQYF. The CDR3 nucleotides are TGTGCCAGCAGCTTCGGGAGAGGAGTAGAGACCCAGTACTTC.

The V gene is TRBV2, the J gene TRBJ2-1, with 7 bases fitting TRBD1. The CDR3 length is 15 residues. The ends lost 6 bases at V and 0 bases at J; junction bases unmatched: 5. Germline V gives CDR1 SNHLY, CDR2 FYNNEI. CDR3 DNA: TGTGCCAGCAGGGTGGACAGGAGCTCCTACAATGAGCAGTTCTTC. Encoded protein: CASRVDRSSYNEQFF.